This T cell receptor beta chain was obtained from a study of vaccination and CD4 T cells after COVID-19. The Oncomine TCR Beta short-read assay was what sequenced the DNA obtained from cultured CD4+ T cells. TCRdb reprocessed the PCR reads with MiXCR, giving one entry per CDR3 protein. The repertoire holds 12,000 to 15,000 distinct CDR3 sequences, about 32% seen once, with 36% in the top ten. A remark on this clonotype: Its antigen remains unidentified.

Described treatment: approximately nine-day PBMC culture with coronavirus spike peptide pools or control peptides (ViraFEST assay). The length of the CDR3 is 15 residues. Germline V lookup: CDR1 SGHTA, CDR2 FQGNSA. The ends were cut back, 5 bases at V and 0 bases at J, with 11 bases in the middle. Input material: cultured CD4+ T cells from blood. The chain joins TRBV7-2 to TRBJ1-3; weak D call: TRBD1 (5 bases). The sequence was obtained from a human donor with COVID-19. The CDR3 protein is CASSPDSPSGNTIYF. The CDR3 nucleotides are TGTGCCAGCAGCCCTGACAGTCCCTCTGGAAACACCATATATTTT.